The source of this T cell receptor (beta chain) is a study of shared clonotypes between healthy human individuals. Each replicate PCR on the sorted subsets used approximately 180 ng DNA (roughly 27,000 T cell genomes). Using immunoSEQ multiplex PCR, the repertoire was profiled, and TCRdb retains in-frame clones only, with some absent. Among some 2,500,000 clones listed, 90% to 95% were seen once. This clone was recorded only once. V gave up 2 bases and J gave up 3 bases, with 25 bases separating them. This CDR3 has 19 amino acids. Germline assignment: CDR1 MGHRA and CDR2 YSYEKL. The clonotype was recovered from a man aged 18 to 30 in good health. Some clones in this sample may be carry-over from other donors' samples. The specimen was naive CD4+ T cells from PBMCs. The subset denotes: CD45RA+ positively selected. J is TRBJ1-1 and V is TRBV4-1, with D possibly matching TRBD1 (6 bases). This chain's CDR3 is CASSQRISKLQGFYTEAFF. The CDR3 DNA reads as TGCGCCAGCAGCCAAAGGATTTCTAAACTACAGGGTTTTTACACTGAAGCTTTCTTT.